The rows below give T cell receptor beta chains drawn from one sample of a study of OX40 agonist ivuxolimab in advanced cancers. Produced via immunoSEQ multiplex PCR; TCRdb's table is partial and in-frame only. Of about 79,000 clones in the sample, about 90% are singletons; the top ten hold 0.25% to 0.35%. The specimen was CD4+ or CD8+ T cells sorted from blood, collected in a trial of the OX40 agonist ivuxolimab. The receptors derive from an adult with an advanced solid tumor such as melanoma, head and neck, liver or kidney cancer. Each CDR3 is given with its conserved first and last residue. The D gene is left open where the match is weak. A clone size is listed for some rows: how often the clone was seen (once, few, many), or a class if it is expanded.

CDR3: CASSPLAGHLGETQYF
DNA: TGTGCCAGCAGCCCGCTTGCGGGGCACCTAGGGGAGACCCAGTACTTC
D: NA
V: TRBV9
J: TRBJ2-5
size: NA

CDR3: CSVELEVGTEAFF
DNA: TGCAGCGTTGAATTGGAGGTCGGCACTGAAGCTTTCTTT
D: NA
V: TRBV29-1
J: TRBJ1-1
size: NA

CDR3: CASSLTGVFHNEQFF
DNA: TGTGCCAGCAGTCTTACAGGGGTTTTCCACAATGAGCAGTTCTTC
D: TRBD1
V: TRBV27
J: TRBJ2-1
size: NA

CDR3: CASSQQSTYNSPLHF
DNA: TGTGCCAGCAGCCAACAATCAACCTATAATTCACCCCTCCACTTT
D: NA
V: TRBV14
J: TRBJ1-6
size: NA

CDR3: CASSFLSRRGGYTF
DNA: TGTGCCAGCAGTTTTCTCTCGAGACGAGGCGGCTACACCTTC
D: NA
V: TRBV6-5
J: TRBJ1-2
size: once

CDR3: CASSLSPGGPRDTQYF
DNA: TGCGCCAGCAGCTTGTCCCCGGGGGGGCCAAGAGATACGCAGTATTTT
D: TRBD2
V: TRBV5-1
J: TRBJ2-3
size: NA

CDR3: CASRGEPWDSENTGELFF
DNA: TGCGCCAGCAGGGGGGAACCGTGGGACAGCGAGAACACCGGGGAGCTGTTTTTT
D: TRBD1
V: TRBV4-1
J: TRBJ2-2
size: NA

CDR3: CASSAIGGQGNTGELFF
DNA: TGTGCCAGCAGTGCAATTGGGGGACAGGGTAACACCGGGGAGCTGTTTTTT
D: TRBD1
V: TRBV6-1
J: TRBJ2-2
size: NA

CDR3: CASSDLGQVNTEAFF
DNA: TGTGCCAGCAGTGACCTAGGGCAGGTTAACACTGAAGCTTTCTTT
D: NA
V: TRBV2
J: TRBJ1-1
size: NA

CDR3: CASSSYSASSRAEAFF
DNA: TGTGCCAGCAGTTCGTACTCAGCCTCCTCCCGTGCTGAAGCTTTCTTT
D: NA
V: TRBV27
J: TRBJ1-1
size: NA

CDR3: CASSLTIGQGTDTQYF
DNA: TGTGCCAGCAGCTTGACCATAGGACAGGGTACAGATACGCAGTATTTT
D: TRBD1
V: TRBV5-6
J: TRBJ2-3
size: NA

CDR3: CASSLGRQGIFATNEKLFF
DNA: TGTGCCAGCAGCTTAGGGCGACAGGGAATATTTGCCACTAATGAAAAACTGTTTTTT
D: TRBD1
V: TRBV7-8
J: TRBJ1-4
size: NA

CDR3: CAWLPGNTIYF
DNA: TGTGCCTGGCTTCCTGGAAACACCATATATTTT
D: NA
V: TRBV30
J: TRBJ1-3
size: NA

CDR3: CASNPGNTIYF
DNA: TGTGCCAGCAACCCAGGAAACACCATATATTTT
D: NA
V: TRBV2
J: TRBJ1-3
size: NA

CDR3: CAWSGGLSKAFF
DNA: TGTGCCTGGTCTGGAGGACTCTCTAAAGCTTTCTTT
D: NA
V: TRBV30
J: TRBJ1-1
size: NA

CDR3: CASSLEYRLGEKLFF
DNA: TGTGCCAGCAGCTTAGAGTACCGACTCGGAGAAAAACTGTTTTTT
D: NA
V: TRBV7-8
J: TRBJ1-4
size: NA

CDR3: CSVIGGGRTDTQYF
DNA: TGCAGCGTTATAGGGGGGGGCCGCACAGATACGCAGTATTTT
D: NA
V: TRBV29-1
J: TRBJ2-3
size: few

CDR3: CASSQAPGTGGTQYF
DNA: TGTGCCAGCAGCCAAGCACCCGGGACAGGAGGGACCCAGTACTTC
D: TRBD1
V: TRBV4-2
J: TRBJ2-5
size: NA

CDR3: CASSIEPGQNNEKLFF
DNA: TGTGCCAGCAGCATAGAACCGGGACAGAATAATGAAAAACTGTTTTTT
D: TRBD1
V: TRBV5-4
J: TRBJ1-4
size: NA